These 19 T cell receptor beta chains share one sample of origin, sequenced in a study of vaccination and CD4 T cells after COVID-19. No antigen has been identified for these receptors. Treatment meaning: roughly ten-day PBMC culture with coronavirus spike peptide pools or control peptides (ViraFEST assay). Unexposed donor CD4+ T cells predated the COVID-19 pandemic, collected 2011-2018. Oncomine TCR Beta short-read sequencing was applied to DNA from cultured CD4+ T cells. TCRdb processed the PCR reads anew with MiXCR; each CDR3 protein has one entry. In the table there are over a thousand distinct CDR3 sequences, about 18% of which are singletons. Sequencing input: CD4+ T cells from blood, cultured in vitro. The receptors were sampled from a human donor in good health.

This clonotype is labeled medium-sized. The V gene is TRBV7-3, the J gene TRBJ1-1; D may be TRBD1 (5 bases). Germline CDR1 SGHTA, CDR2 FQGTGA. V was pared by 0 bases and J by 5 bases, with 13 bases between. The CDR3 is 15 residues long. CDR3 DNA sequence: TGTGCCAGCAGCTTAACGGCAGGGAGGGAGACTGAAGCTTTCTTT. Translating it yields CASSLTAGRETEAFF.

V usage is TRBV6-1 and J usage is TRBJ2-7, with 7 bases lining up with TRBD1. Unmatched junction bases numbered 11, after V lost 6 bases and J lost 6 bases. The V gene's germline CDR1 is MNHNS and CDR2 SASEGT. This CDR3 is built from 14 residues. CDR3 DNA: TGTGCCAGCAGACCCGGGACAGTAGTTTCCGAGCAGTACTTC. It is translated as CASRPGTVVSEQYF.

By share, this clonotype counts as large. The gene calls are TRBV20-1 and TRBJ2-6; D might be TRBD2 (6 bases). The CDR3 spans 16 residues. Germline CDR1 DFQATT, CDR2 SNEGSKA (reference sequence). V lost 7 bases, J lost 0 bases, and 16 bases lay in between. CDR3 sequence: CSGQYRGLSGANVLTF. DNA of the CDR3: TGCAGTGGCCAGTACCGGGGACTCTCTGGGGCCAACGTCCTGACTTTC.

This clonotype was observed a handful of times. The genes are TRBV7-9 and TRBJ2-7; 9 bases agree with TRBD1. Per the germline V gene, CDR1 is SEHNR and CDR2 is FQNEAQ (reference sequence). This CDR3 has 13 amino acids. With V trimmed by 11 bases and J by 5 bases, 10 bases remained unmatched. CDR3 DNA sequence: TGTGCCTCCGAGGACAGGGGAAGGAACGAGCAGTACTTC. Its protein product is CASEDRGRNEQYF.

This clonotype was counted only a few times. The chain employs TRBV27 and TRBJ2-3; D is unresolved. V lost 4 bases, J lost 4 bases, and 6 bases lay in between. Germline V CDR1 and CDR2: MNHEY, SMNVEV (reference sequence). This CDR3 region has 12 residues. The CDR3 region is CASSSRADTQYF. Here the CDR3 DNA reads TGTGCCAGCAGTTCCCGGGCAGATACGCAGTATTTT.

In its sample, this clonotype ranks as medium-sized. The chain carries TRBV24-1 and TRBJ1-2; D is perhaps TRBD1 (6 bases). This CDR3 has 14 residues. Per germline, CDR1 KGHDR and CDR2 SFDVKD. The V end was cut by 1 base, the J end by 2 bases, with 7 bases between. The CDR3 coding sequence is TGTGCCACCAGTGATTTAGACAGGAACTATGGCTACACCTTC. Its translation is CATSDLDRNYGYTF.

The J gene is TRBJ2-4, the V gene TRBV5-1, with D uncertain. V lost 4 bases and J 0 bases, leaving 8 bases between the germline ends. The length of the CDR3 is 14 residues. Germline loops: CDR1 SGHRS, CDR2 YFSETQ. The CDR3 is CASSPTLAKNIQYF. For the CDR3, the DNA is TGCGCCAGCAGCCCGACCCTAGCCAAAAACATTCAGTACTTC.

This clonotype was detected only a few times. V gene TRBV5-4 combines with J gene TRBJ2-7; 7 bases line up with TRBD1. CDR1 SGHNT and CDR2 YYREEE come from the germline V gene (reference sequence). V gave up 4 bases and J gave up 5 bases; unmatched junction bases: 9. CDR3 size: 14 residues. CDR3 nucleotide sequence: TGTGCCAGCAGCGCCCCAACAGGGGACAACGAGCAGTACTTC. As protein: CASSAPTGDNEQYF.

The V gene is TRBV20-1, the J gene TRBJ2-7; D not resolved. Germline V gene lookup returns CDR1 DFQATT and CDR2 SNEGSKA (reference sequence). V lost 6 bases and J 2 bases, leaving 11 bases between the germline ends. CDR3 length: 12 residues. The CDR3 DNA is TGCAGTGCCCACGCACCCCCCTACGAGCAGTACTTC. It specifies CSAHAPPYEQYF.

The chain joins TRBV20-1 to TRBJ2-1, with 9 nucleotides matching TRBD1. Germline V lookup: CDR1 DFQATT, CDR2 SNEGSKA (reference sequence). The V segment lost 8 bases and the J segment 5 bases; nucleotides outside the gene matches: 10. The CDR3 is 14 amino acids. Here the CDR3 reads CSTIGQGLDNEQFF. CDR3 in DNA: TGCAGTACTATAGGACAGGGGCTCGACAATGAGCAGTTCTTC.

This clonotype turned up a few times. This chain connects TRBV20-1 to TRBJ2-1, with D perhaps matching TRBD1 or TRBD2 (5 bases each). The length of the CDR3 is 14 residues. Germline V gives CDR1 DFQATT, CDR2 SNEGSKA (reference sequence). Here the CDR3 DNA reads TGCAGCTTACCCCGGGACCGTGCCTACAATGAGCAGTTCTTC. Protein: CSLPRDRAYNEQFF.

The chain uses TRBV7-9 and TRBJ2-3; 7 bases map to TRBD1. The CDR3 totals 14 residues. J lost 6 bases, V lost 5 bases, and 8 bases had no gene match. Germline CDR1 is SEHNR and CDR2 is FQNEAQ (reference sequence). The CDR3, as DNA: TGTGCCAGCAGCCGACCCGACAGGGCCGATACGCAGTATTTT. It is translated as CASSRPDRADTQYF.

CDR3 DNA sequence: TGTGCCAGCGCAGACTCTAGGGGGCACGTGAACACTGAAGCTTTCTTT. It translates to CASADSRGHVNTEAFF. This chain joins TRBV19 and TRBJ1-1; 7 nucleotides line up with TRBD1. The V segment lost 9 bases and the J segment 0 bases; nucleotides outside the gene matches: 13. The CDR3 length is 16 residues. Germline V gene sequence: CDR1 LNHDA, CDR2 SQIVND (reference sequence). The full variable domain, in which reference TRBV19 and TRBJ1-1 provide the parts outside the CDR3, is DGGITQSPKYLFRKEGQNVTLSCEQNLNHDAMYWYRQDPGQGLRLIYYSQIVNDFQKGDIAEGYSVSREKKESFPLTVTSAQKNPTAFYLCASADSRGHVNTEAFFGQGTRLTVV.

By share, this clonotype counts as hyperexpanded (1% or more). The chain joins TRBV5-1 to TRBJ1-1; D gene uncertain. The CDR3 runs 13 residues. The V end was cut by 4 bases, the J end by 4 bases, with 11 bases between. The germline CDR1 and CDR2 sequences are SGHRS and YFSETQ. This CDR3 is CASSGGPSTEAFF. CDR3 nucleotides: TGCGCCAGCAGCGGAGGCCCGTCCACTGAAGCTTTCTTT.

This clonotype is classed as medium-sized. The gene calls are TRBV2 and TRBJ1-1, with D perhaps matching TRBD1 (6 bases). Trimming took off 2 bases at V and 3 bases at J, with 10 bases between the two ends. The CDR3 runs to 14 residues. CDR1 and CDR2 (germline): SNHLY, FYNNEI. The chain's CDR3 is CASSESQGYTEAFF. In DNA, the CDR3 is TGTGCCAGCAGTGAAAGCCAGGGGTACACTGAAGCTTTCTTT.

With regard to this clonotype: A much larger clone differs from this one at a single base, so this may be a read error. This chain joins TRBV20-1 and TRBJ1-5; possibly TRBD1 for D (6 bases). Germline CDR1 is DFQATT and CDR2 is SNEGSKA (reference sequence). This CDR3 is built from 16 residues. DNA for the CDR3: TGCTGTGCCCCCGGGACATCGACCTTCAGCAATCAGCCCCAGCATTTT. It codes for CCAPGTSTFSNQPQHF.

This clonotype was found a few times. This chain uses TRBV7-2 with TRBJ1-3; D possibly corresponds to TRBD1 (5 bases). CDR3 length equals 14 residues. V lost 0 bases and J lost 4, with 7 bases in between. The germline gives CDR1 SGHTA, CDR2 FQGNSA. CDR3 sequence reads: CASSLAGAGNTIYF. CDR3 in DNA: TGTGCCAGCAGCTTAGCCGGGGCGGGAAACACCATATATTTT.

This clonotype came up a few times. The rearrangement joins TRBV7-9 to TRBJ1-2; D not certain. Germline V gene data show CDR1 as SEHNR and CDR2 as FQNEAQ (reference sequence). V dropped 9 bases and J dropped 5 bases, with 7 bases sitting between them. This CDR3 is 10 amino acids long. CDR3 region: CASGVYGYTF. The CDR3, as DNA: TGTGCCAGTGGGGTGTATGGCTACACCTTC.

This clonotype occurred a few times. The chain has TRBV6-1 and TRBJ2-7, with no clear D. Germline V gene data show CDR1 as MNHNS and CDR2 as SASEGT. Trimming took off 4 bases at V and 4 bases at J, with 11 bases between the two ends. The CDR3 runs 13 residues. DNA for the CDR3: TGTGCCAGCAGTGGCTACGCGCCATACGAGCAGTACTTC. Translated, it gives CASSGYAPYEQYF.